Here is one T cell receptor (beta chain) with its context. Its antigen is not identified. TRB amplification used 250 ng of peripheral blood genomic DNA. Multiplex touch-down PCR amplified TRB using TRB-A and TRB-B pools in one tube. Reprocessing the multiplex PCR reads, TCRdb reports a single entry for every CDR3 protein and omits DNA. The specimen's table records some 14,000 distinct CDR3 sequences. These data are taken from a study of T cell clusters in autoimmune cytopenias. Study-wide points: Physiological T cell clusters of healthy donors were apparently absent in primary autoimmune cytopenia patients. The T cell clusters came from computational analysis alone and lack functional validation. Compared with active autoimmune hepatitis patients, healthy donors showed roughly 3-fold more exclusive TRB clusters.

There are 12 residues in the CDR3. Germline CDR1 and CDR2: MNHNY and SVGAGI (reference sequence). Sequencing input: peripheral blood. V gene TRBV6-6 combines with J gene TRBJ1-2; the D call from TCRdb, TRBD1, cannot be confirmed without DNA. The clonotype originates from a human donor with an autoimmune cytopenia or autoimmune hepatitis (not recorded which). CDR3 amino acids: CASSPGGGGYTF.